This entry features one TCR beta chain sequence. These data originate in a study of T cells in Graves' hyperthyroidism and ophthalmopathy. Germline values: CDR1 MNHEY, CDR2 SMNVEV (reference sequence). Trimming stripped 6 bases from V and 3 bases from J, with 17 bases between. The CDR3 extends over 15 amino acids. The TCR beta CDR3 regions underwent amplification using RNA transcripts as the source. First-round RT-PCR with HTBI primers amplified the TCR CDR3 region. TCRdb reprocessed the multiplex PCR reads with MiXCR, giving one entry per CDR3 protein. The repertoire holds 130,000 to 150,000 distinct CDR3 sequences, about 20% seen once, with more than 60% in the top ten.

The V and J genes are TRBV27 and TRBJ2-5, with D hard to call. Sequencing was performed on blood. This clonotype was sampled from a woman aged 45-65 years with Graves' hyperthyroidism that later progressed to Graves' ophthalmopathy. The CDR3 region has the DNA TGTGCCAGCAGCTCAAATCCCAGGAGAAAAGAGACCCAGTACTTC. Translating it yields CASSSNPRRKETQYF.